The clone carrying this T cell receptor (beta chain) is termed medium-sized. The data were taken from a study of tumor-infiltrating lymphocytes in primary liver carcinoma. Across the study: The patient population consisted of men and women between 30 and 69 years of age.

Unsorted bulk tissue of about 17-32 mg yielded co-extracted RNA and DNA. Primary liver carcinoma in the patients was surgically resected. The CDR3 is 14 residues long. Trimming took off 6 bases at V and 0 bases at J, with 11 bases between the two ends. In germline, CDR1 is MNHNS, CDR2 SASEGT. Priming with a constant-region primer yielded TCR beta cDNA from 400 to 550 ng total RNA. Nested multiplex PCR, run for three rounds with slightly modified ARM-PCR, yielded TCR beta libraries. The first two PCR rounds used TRBV1-TRBV30 forward primers with a C-beta reverse primer, about 10 cycles each. MiXCR, applied by TCRdb to the multiplex PCR reads, yields one record per CDR3 protein. This table has about 37,000 distinct CDR3 sequences, around 80% appearing once.

The material sequenced was tumor-adjacent normal liver tissue. The sequence was collected from a man in his forties or fifties with primary liver carcinoma and hepatitis B virus infection. The chain is built from TRBV6-1 and TRBJ1-1; weak D call: TRBD1 (6 bases). CDR3 loop: CASRKGDMNTEAFF. The CDR3 coding sequence is TGTGCCAGCAGGAAGGGGGATATGAACACTGAAGCTTTCTTT.